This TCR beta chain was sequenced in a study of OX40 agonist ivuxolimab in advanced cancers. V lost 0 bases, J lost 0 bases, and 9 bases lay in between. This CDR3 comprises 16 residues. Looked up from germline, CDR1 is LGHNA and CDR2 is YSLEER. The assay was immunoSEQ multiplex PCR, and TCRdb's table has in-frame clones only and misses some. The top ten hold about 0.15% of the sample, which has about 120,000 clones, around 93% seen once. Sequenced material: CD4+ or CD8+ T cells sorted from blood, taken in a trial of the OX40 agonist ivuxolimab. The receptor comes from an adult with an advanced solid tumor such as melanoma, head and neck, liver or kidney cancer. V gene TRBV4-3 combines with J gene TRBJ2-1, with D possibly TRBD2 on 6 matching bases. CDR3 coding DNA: TGCGCCAGCAGCCAAGACCTAGCGAGCTCCTACAATGAGCAGTTCTTC. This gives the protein CASSQDLASSYNEQFF.